A selection of T cell receptor beta chains follows, all from one sample in a study of cytomegalovirus exposure and HLA in healthy donors. Produced via immunoSEQ multiplex PCR; TCRdb's table is partial and in-frame only. Of about 130,000 clones in the sample, over 80% were seen once. Sequences were obtained from PBMCs. These receptors originate from a woman aged 25 to 39 in good health and CMV-seropositive. The CDR3 runs from the conserved cysteine through the conserved F or W. D genes are given only for firm matches. Not all rows give a size; the values are once, few, many and, for expanded clones, a class.

clone_size,v_call,d_call,j_call,cdr3_nt,cdr3_aa
.,TRBV5-6,.,TRBJ1-3,TGTGCCAGCAAGCGGGACTCCTCTGGAAACACCATATATTTT,CASKRDSSGNTIYF
.,TRBV18,.,TRBJ2-4,TGTGCCAGCTCTCAAATGACAGGGACTTTAGCCAAAAACATTCAGTACTTC,CASSQMTGTLAKNIQYF
.,TRBV5-5,TRBD2,TRBJ2-2,TGTGCCAGCAGCCTATCGACTAGCGGGTCGAACACCGGGGAGCTGTTTTTT,CASSLSTSGSNTGELFF
.,TRBV2,.,TRBJ1-2,TGTGCCAGCAGCGGCGGGGACGCCGCCTATGGCTACACCTTC,CASSGGDAAYGYTF
.,TRBV5-1,TRBD1,TRBJ2-7,TGCGCCAGCAGCTTAACCGGGACAGGGACTCTTGAGCAGTACTTC,CASSLTGTGTLEQYF
.,TRBV2,.,TRBJ2-5,TGTGCCAGCAGTCCGGACAGACAAGAGACCCAGTACTTC,CASSPDRQETQYF
.,TRBV11-2,.,TRBJ2-7,TGTGCCAGCAGCGCGGAGAGCTCCTACGAGCAGTACTTC,CASSAESSYEQYF
.,TRBV13,.,TRBJ2-1,TGTGCCAGCAGCTTAGGCCGAACAAATGAGCAGTTCTTC,CASSLGRTNEQFF
.,TRBV2,.,TRBJ2-6,TGTGCCAGCAGTGACGGGGCTGGGGCCAACGTCCTGACTTTC,CASSDGAGANVLTF
.,TRBV2,TRBD2,TRBJ2-3,TGTGCCAGCAGTGAGGGTGGGCTAGCGGGAGGTAGCACAGATACGCAGTATTTT,CASSEGGLAGGSTDTQYF
.,TRBV5-1,TRBD1,TRBJ1-4,TGCGCCAGCAGCTTGATACCAGGGGGCTATGAAAAACTGTTTTTT,CASSLIPGGYEKLFF
.,TRBV5-1,TRBD1,TRBJ2-2,TGCGCCAGCAGCTTGGCCCCAGGACAGGGGGCCGGGGAGCTGTTTTTT,CASSLAPGQGAGELFF
.,TRBV28,.,TRBJ2-3,TGTGCCAGCAGTCTACCACCACACAGTTCTAGCACAGATACGCAGTATTTT,CASSLPPHSSSTDTQYF
.,TRBV2,TRBD1,TRBJ2-7,TGTGCCAGCAGCGACAGGGGTGGCGAGCAGTACTTC,CASSDRGGEQYF
few,TRBV28,.,TRBJ2-3,TGTGCCAGCAGCCCAATTTCCGGCTCGAGGGCGGATACGCAGTATTTT,CASSPISGSRADTQYF
.,TRBV7-7,.,TRBJ1-4,TGTGCTAGCTCCCCGACAGCAACTAATGAAAAACTGTTTTTT,CASSPTATNEKLFF
.,TRBV27,.,TRBJ2-3,TGTGCCAGCAGTTTAGGAGAGACTAGTACAGATACGCAGTATTTT,CASSLGETSTDTQYF
.,TRBV9,TRBD1,TRBJ1-2,TGTGCCAGCAGCGTAGGGGGGGACAGGGCCTATGGCTACACCTTC,CASSVGGDRAYGYTF
.,TRBV5-1,TRBD2,TRBJ2-1,TGCGCCAGCAGCCTCCGGACTAGCGGGGGGGCAGTAAGGTTCTTC,CASSLRTSGGAVRFF
.,TRBV6-4,.,TRBJ2-5,TGTGCCAGCAGTTCTCGTGTGAGGTTGGAGACCCAGTACTTC,CASSSRVRLETQYF
.,TRBV5-4,.,TRBJ1-3,TGTGCCAGCAGCTTAGGGGTGGAGGGAAACACCATATATTTT,CASSLGVEGNTIYF
.,TRBV25-1,TRBD1,TRBJ1-1,TGTGCCAGCAGTGGATACAGGGGCCTGAACACTGAAGCTTTCTTT,CASSGYRGLNTEAFF
few,TRBV7-2,TRBD2,TRBJ2-7,TGTGCCAGCACCTGGACTAGCGGGGGAAACTCCTACGAGCAGTACTTC,CASTWTSGGNSYEQYF
.,TRBV10-1,.,TRBJ2-3,TGCGCCAGCAGTGAGTCGCGAGGTCAGGATACGCAGTATTTT,CASSESRGQDTQYF
.,TRBV27,TRBD2,TRBJ2-1,TGTGCCAGCAGTTTCGGACTAGCGGGAGCCGGGGGTGCGGGACACAATGAGCAGTTCTTC,CASSFGLAGAGGAGHNEQFF
.,TRBV9,.,TRBJ2-7,TGTGCCAGCAGCGTAGTGGACAGCTCCTACGAGCAGTACTTC,CASSVVDSSYEQYF
.,TRBV7-9,TRBD1,TRBJ1-6,TGTGCCAGCAGCCCCGGGACAGGGGGCTCGGGTTCACCCCTCCACTTT,CASSPGTGGSGSPLHF
.,TRBV7-9,.,TRBJ1-4,TGTGCCAGCAGCCCAATGGACAGTAATGAAAAACTGTTTTTT,CASSPMDSNEKLFF
.,TRBV19,.,TRBJ1-4,TGTGCCAGCTCAGATGAAAAACTGTTTTTT,CASSDEKLFF
.,TRBV28,.,TRBJ2-7,TGTGCCAGCAGTCAATCCTACGAGCAGTACTTC,CASSQSYEQYF
.,TRBV5-4,TRBD1,TRBJ2-2,TGTGCCAGCAGCTTGTTCGCAGGGGGCACCGGGGAGCTGTTTTTT,CASSLFAGGTGELFF
.,TRBV27,.,TRBJ2-3,TGTGCCAGCAGTCTAGCAGCTAGCACAGATACGCAGTATTTT,CASSLAASTDTQYF
.,TRBV29-1,.,TRBJ1-1,TGCAGCGTTGAGAGGACAAGACCAAGTGGAGCTTTCTTT,CSVERTRPSGAFF
.,TRBV25-1,TRBD1,TRBJ1-4,TGTGCCAGCAGTGAATCAGGACAGGGAGAGAGGAAACTGTTTTTT,CASSESGQGERKLFF
.,TRBV10-3,.,TRBJ2-1,TGTGCCATCAGTGAATCCAGGGTATTGGGCAATGAGCAGTTCTTC,CAISESRVLGNEQFF
.,TRBV6-6,.,TRBJ1-5,TGTGCCAGCAGTTACTTTCAGGGAGGGAATCAGCCCCAGCATTTT,CASSYFQGGNQPQHF
.,TRBV14,TRBD1,TRBJ1-3,TGTGCCAGCAGCCTGACAGGGGCTGGAAACACCATATATTTT,CASSLTGAGNTIYF
.,TRBV5-6,.,TRBJ2-1,TGTGCCAGCAGCAACTCAGGGCGTGAGCAGTTCTTC,CASSNSGREQFF
.,TRBV9,.,TRBJ2-3,TGTGCCAGCAGCGCCCCCGACGGGATCGGGACAGATACGCAGTATTTT,CASSAPDGIGTDTQYF
.,TRBV5-6,.,TRBJ1-1,TGTGCCAGCAGCTGGGGGGGCCTGAACACTGAAGCTTTCTTT,CASSWGGLNTEAFF
few,TRBV6-1,.,TRBJ1-4,TGTGCCAGCAGTGAAGTGGGGGGTGGTAATGAAAAACTGTTTTTT,CASSEVGGGNEKLFF
once,TRBV4-1,TRBD2,TRBJ2-3,TGCGCCAGCAGCCAAGGTCTAGCGGGTTCCACAGATACGCAGTATTTT,CASSQGLAGSTDTQYF
.,TRBV9,TRBD2,TRBJ2-5,TGTGCCAGCAGCGTAGGGGGACTAGCGGAGAGGGAGACCCAGTACTTC,CASSVGGLAERETQYF
.,TRBV6-1,TRBD1,TRBJ1-5,TGTGCCAGCAGTGTGGACAGGGGGAGCAATCAGCCCCAGCATTTT,CASSVDRGSNQPQHF
.,TRBV18,.,TRBJ2-6,TGTGCCAGCTCACTCCGATGGGGCGACGTCCTGACTTTC,CASSLRWGDVLTF
.,TRBV27,.,TRBJ2-2,TGTGCCAGCAGGTCGCGTCCCGGGGAGCTGTTTTTT,CASRSRPGELFF
.,TRBV5-6,TRBD2,TRBJ2-5,TGTGCCAGCAGCTCGGGAGGGGCCTACCAAGAGACCCAGTACTTC,CASSSGGAYQETQYF
.,TRBV25-1,.,TRBJ2-1,TGTGCCAGCAGTGGGCCCCGGGCAGGGGGGCCGATCAATGAGCAGTTCTTC,CASSGPRAGGPINEQFF
.,TRBV7-9,.,TRBJ2-2,TGTGCCAGCAGCTTAGACGGGAACACCGGGGAGCTGTTTTTT,CASSLDGNTGELFF
.,TRBV6-1,.,TRBJ2-7,TGTGCCAGCAGGGTTGCAGGAGGCTACGAGCAGTACTTC,CASRVAGGYEQYF
.,TRBV5-6,TRBD2,TRBJ2-1,TGTGCCAGCAGCTGGACTAGCGGGAGGTCATACAATGAGCAGTTCTTC,CASSWTSGRSYNEQFF
.,TRBV7-2,.,TRBJ2-2,TGTGCCAGCAGTCGCGTACAGGGATCTAGGACTAGCGGGGAGCTGTTTTTT,CASSRVQGSRTSGELFF
.,TRBV5-1,TRBD2,TRBJ2-3,TGCGCCAGCAGCTGGGGGACTAGCGGATACCCTAGCACAGATACGCAGTATTTT,CASSWGTSGYPSTDTQYF
.,TRBV5-1,.,TRBJ1-5,TGCGCCAGCAGCTTGAGCGGACTGAGCAATCAGCCCCAGCATTTT,CASSLSGLSNQPQHF